The present T cell receptor beta chain was sequenced within a study of shared clonotypes between healthy human individuals. CDR1 is LNHNV and CDR2 is YYDKDF in the germline V gene (reference sequence). Trimming cost V 1 base and J 1 base, with 10 bases left between them. This CDR3 has 15 amino acids. Everyone who donated was a Caucasian adult who lived in Nashville, Tennessee. The split of CD4+ cells yielded CD45RA+ naive and CD45RA-negative memory subsets. Clones were sequenced by immunoSEQ multiplex PCR, and TCRdb holds only the in-frame ones, with some missing. The sample consists of around 330,000 clones, roughly 70% of them appearing once.

The rearrangement uses TRBV15 and TRBJ1-1; D may be TRBD1 (5 bases). This sequence was found in a man in his thirties or forties in good health. Sequenced sample: memory CD4+ T cells sorted from blood. Subset given: CD45RA-negative fraction. CDR3 nucleotide sequence: TGTGCCACCAGCAGAGGTGGGGACGGGAACACTGAAGCTTTCTTT. This sequence encodes CATSRGGDGNTEAFF.